One and the same sample provided the 18 T cell receptor beta chains below, sequenced in a study of cytomegalovirus exposure and HLA in healthy donors. 13 Jbeta primers and 60 Vbeta primers were used for the PCR. Only in-frame clones appear in the TCRdb table, and some are missing; sequencing was by immunoSEQ multiplex PCR. This table has under 150,000 clones, about 77% appearing once. The material sequenced was PBMCs. The source of these receptors is a woman between 40 and 55 years old in good health and CMV-seronegative.

The chain employs TRBV29-1 and TRBJ2-3, with 8 bases aligning to TRBD1. Germline assignment: CDR1 SQVTM and CDR2 ANQGSEA. CDR3 length equals 13 residues. J was trimmed by 6 bases and V by 5 bases; bases with no gene match: 7. CDR3 loop: CSVCQGAGDTQYF. DNA of the CDR3: TGCAGCGTTTGTCAGGGGGCAGGGGATACGCAGTATTTT.

This clone was detected once. DNA for the CDR3: TGTGCCACGGGAAAGTGGACGGCGGCTCTCACCATATATTTT. Amino acid sequence: CATGKWTAALTIYF. The chain links TRBV19 to TRBJ1-3; no firm D call. The V end lost 10 bases, the J end lost 9 bases, and 22 bases lay between the germline ends. CDR3 length: 14 residues. The germline gives CDR1 LNHDA, CDR2 SQIVND (reference sequence). Full variable domain (outside the CDR3, taken from reference TRBV19 and TRBJ1-3): DGGITQSPKYLFRKEGQNVTLSCEQNLNHDAMYWYRQDPGQGLRLIYYSQIVNDFQKGDIAEGYSVSREKKESFPLTVTSAQKNPTAFYLCATGKWTAALTIYFGEGSWLTVV.

This clone appeared a single time. J is TRBJ2-3 and V is TRBV9; D may be TRBD2 (6 bases). Germline assignment: CDR1 SGDLS and CDR2 YYNGEE. V was trimmed by 4 bases and J by 4 bases, leaving 16 bases between them. This CDR3 has 15 residues. The CDR3 DNA is TGTGCCAGCAGCTCACTGACTAGGGGATCAGATACGCAGTATTTT. This sequence encodes CASSSLTRGSDTQYF.

This chain joins TRBV5-1 and TRBJ1-5; weak D call: TRBD1 (6 bases). The V and J ends lost 0 bases and 3 bases respectively, with 10 bases between them. This CDR3 has 15 residues. Germline V gene lookup returns CDR1 SGHRS and CDR2 YFSETQ. The CDR3 reads CASSLGTGFNQPQHF. The CDR3 nucleotides are TGCGCCAGCAGCTTGGGTACAGGGTTCAATCAGCCCCAGCATTTT.

The chain couples TRBV6-6 to TRBJ1-4; D is perhaps TRBD1 (6 bases). V was trimmed by 6 bases and J by 8 bases, leaving 19 bases between them. The CDR3 is 15 residues long. Germline V gives CDR1 MNHNY, CDR2 SVGAGI (reference sequence). Written as DNA, the CDR3 is TGTGCCAGCAGACTGGATCCGCAGGGGATCGAAAAACTGTTTTTT. It encodes CASRLDPQGIEKLFF.

The chain employs TRBV6-5 and TRBJ1-1; a possible D gene is TRBD1 (5 bases). The germline V gene encodes CDR1 MNHEY and CDR2 SVGAGI. CDR3 length: 14 amino acids. Trimming shortened V by 2 bases and J by 4 bases, and 11 bases separated the two germline ends. The chain's CDR3 is CASSYKGPGTEAFF. As DNA, the CDR3 is TGTGCCAGCAGTTACAAGGGGCCGGGCACTGAAGCTTTCTTT.

CDR3 loop: CASSLLEREAFF. The CDR3 bases are TGTGCCAGCAGTTTACTGGAGCGTGAAGCTTTCTTT. The V call is TRBV28, the J call TRBJ1-1; unclear D gene. The germline V and J ends were trimmed by 2 bases and 7 bases, with 8 bases remaining between them. The CDR3 length is 12 residues. Per the germline V gene, CDR1 is MDHEN and CDR2 is SYDVKM.

The table lists this clone with a few counts. The rearrangement joins TRBV7-9 to TRBJ2-5; D may be TRBD2 (5 bases). V lost 5 bases to trimming and J lost 2 bases, with 21 bases between them. The CDR3 runs to 17 residues. Germline CDR1 reads SEHNR; CDR2 reads FQNEAQ (reference sequence). The CDR3 region is CASSTTRWWELQETQYF. DNA for the CDR3: TGTGCCAGCAGCACCACGAGGTGGTGGGAGTTACAAGAGACCCAGTACTTC.

This chain connects TRBV7-6 to TRBJ2-6; D ambiguous. CDR1 is SGHVS and CDR2 is FNYEAQ in the germline V gene. The CDR3 extends over 13 amino acids. V was clipped by 5 bases and J by 2 bases, with 4 bases between them. The CDR3 nucleotides read TGTGCCAGCAGCCTCCCTGGGGCCAACGTCCTGACTTTC. Protein: CASSLPGANVLTF.

V usage is TRBV30 and J usage is TRBJ1-6; D not resolved. V was shortened by 4 bases and J by 7 bases, with 14 bases between the two germline ends. The CDR3 covers 14 residues. Germline V gives CDR1 GTSNPN, CDR2 SVGIG (reference sequence). The CDR3 region has the DNA TGTGCCTGGAACCGGGAAGGACTGAATTCACCCCTCCACTTT. Its protein is CAWNREGLNSPLHF.

The count of this clone is one. The genes are TRBV7-9 and TRBJ1-2; 8 bases are a match to TRBD1. Losses at the gene ends were 5 bases for V and 3 bases for J; bases not matched to a gene: 8. Germline CDR1 reads SEHNR; CDR2 reads FQNEAQ (reference sequence). CDR3 length: 15 amino acids. The CDR3 region has the DNA TGTGCCAGCAGCCCCTATATGGACAGGGACTATGGCTACACCTTC. Translation gives CASSPYMDRDYGYTF.

The chain combines TRBV19 with TRBJ1-6; 10 nucleotides match TRBD1. Germline values: CDR1 LNHDA, CDR2 SQIVND (reference sequence). The V gene end was trimmed by 7 bases and the J gene end by 7 bases; junction bases not matched to a gene: 7. CDR3 length: 15 residues. CDR3 nucleotides: TGTGCCAGTATCAATACGGGACAGGGGAATTCACCCCTCCACTTT. Protein sequence: CASINTGQGNSPLHF.

The CDR3 DNA follows: TGTGCCAGCAGTGACGGACTGAAAACAGATACGCAGTATTTT. Residues: CASSDGLKTDTQYF. The V gene is TRBV6-1, the J gene TRBJ2-3, with a weak D call TRBD2 (5 bases). The V and J ends lost 3 bases and 3 bases respectively, with 10 bases between them. CDR1 is MNHNS and CDR2 is SASEGT in the germline V gene. The CDR3 is 14 amino acids.

The chain is built from TRBV2 and TRBJ2-2; D is unclear. Germline CDR1 SNHLY, CDR2 FYNNEI. This CDR3 has 13 amino acids. Between the trimmed V and J ends, which lost 6 bases and 4 bases, there was a span of 9 bases. The chain's CDR3 is CASSVSRTGELFF. CDR3 DNA: TGTGCCAGCAGCGTTTCCCGCACCGGGGAGCTGTTTTTT.

The chain joins TRBV19 to TRBJ2-7; D is uncertain. Germline lookup yields CDR1 LNHDA and CDR2 SQIVND (reference sequence). The CDR3 has 14 amino acids. V lost 3 bases and J lost 3, with 12 bases in between. Written as DNA, the CDR3 is TGTGCCAGTAGTATTTTTTCAGGTTTCTACGAGCAGTACTTC. Amino acids: CASSIFSGFYEQYF.

This clone was seen a single time. The V and J genes are TRBV5-1 and TRBJ1-4; TRBD1 agrees at 9 bases. V was pared by 0 bases and J by 7 bases, with 4 bases of the junction left unmatched. CDR1 is SGHRS, CDR2 YFSETQ, per germline. This CDR3 spans 15 amino acids. The DNA for the CDR3 is TGCGCCAGCAGCTTGGCCACAGGGGGCCGTGAAAAACTGTTTTTT. Its translation: CASSLATGGREKLFF.

V usage is TRBV19 and J usage is TRBJ1-6; no clear D. The V end lost 3 bases, the J end lost 0 bases, and 3 bases lay between the germline ends. The germline gives CDR1 LNHDA, CDR2 SQIVND (reference sequence). This CDR3 has 14 residues. The CDR3 coding sequence is TGTGCCAGTAGTATCAGCTCCTATAATTCACCCCTCCACTTT. This encodes CASSISSYNSPLHF. Full variable domain (missing parts from reference TRBV19 and TRBJ1-6): DGGITQSPKYLFRKEGQNVTLSCEQNLNHDAMYWYRQDPGQGLRLIYYSQIVNDFQKGDIAEGYSVSREKKESFPLTVTSAQKNPTAFYLCASSISSYNSPLHFGNGTRLTVT.

The rearrangement links TRBV7-2 to TRBJ1-1; D uncertain. Germline V CDR1 and CDR2: SGHTA, FQGNSA. The length of the CDR3 is 12 residues. With 5 bases removed from V and 7 bases from J, the gap between germline ends came to 11 bases. The CDR3 here is CASSMIRYEAFF. CDR3 nucleotide sequence: TGTGCCAGCAGCATGATCCGGTATGAAGCTTTCTTT.